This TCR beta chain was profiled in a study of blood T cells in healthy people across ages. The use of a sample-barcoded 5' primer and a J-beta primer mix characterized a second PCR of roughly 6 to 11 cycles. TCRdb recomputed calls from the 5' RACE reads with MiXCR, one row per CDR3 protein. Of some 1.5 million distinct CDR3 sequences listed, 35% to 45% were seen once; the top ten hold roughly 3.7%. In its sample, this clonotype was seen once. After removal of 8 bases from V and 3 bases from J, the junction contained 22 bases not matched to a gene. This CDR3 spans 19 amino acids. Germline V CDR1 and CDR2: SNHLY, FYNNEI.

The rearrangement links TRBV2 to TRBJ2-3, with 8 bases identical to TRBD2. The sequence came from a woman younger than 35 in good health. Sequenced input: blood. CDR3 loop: CASGKYLIPAGEGTDTQYF. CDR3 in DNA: TGTGCCAGCGGGAAATACCTCATACCAGCGGGAGAGGGGACAGATACGCAGTATTTT.